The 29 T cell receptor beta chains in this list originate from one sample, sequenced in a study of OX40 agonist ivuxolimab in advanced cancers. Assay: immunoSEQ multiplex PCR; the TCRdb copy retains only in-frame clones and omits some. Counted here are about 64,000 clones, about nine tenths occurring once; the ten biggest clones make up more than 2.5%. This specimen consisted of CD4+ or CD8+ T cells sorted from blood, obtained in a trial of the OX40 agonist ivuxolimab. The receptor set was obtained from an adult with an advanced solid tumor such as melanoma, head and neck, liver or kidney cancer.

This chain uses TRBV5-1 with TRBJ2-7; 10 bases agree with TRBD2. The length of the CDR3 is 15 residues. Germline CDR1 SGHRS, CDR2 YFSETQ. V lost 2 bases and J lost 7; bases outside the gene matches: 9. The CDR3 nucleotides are TGCGCCAGCAGCTTAACTAGCGGGACCTTAGTAGAGCAGTACTTC. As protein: CASSLTSGTLVEQYF. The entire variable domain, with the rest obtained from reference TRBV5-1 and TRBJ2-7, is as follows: KAGVTQTPRYLIKTRGQQVTLSCSPISGHRSVSWYQQTPGQGLQFLFEYFSETQRNKGNFPGRFSGRQFSNSRSEMNVSTLELGDSALYLCASSLTSGTLVEQYFGPGTRLTVT.

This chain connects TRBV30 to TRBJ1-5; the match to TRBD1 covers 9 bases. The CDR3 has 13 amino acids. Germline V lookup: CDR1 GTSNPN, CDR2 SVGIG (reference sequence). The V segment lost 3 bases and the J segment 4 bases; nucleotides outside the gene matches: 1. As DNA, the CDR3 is TGTGCCTGGAGGGGACAGGGAAATCAGCCCCAGCATTTT. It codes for CAWRGQGNQPQHF.

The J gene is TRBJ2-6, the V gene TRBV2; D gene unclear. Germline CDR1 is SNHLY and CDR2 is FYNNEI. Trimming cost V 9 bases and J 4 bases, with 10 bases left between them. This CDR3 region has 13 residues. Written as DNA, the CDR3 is TGTGCCAGACTCGCCTCCGGGGCCAACGTCCTGACTTTC. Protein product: CARLASGANVLTF.

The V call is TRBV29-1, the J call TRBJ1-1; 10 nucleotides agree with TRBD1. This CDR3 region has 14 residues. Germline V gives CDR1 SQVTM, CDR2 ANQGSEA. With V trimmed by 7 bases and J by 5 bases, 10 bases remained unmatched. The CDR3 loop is CSAKRGTGETEAFF. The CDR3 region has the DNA TGCAGCGCCAAGCGAGGGACAGGGGAAACTGAAGCTTTCTTT.

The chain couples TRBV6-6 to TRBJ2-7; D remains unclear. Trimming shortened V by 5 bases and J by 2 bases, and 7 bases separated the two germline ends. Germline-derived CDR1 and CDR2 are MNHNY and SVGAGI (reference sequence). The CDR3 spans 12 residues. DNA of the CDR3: TGTGCCAGCAGTCACATAACCTACGAGCAGTACTTC. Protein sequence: CASSHITYEQYF.

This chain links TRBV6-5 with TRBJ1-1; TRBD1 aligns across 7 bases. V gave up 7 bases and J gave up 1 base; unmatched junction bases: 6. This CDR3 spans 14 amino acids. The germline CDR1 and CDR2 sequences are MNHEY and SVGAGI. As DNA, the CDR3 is TGTGCCAGCACAAAGGACAGGTCGAACACTGAAGCTTTCTTT. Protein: CASTKDRSNTEAFF.

This chain's CDR3 is CASSSIQYEQYF. In nucleotides, the CDR3 is TGTGCCAGCAGTTCGATACAGTACGAGCAGTACTTC. The rearrangement joins TRBV6-5 to TRBJ2-5; D unresolved. The DNA end favors TRBJ2-7, so the J call may be wrong. The germline CDR1 and CDR2 sequences are MNHEY and SVGAGI. CDR3 length: 12 amino acids.

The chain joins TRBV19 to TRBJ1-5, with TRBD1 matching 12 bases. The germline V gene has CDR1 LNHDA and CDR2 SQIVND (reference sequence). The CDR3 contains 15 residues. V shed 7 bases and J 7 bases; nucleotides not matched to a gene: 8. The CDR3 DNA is TGTGCCAGTACCGTGGGGACAGGGGGCCGCCAGCCCCAGCATTTT. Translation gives CASTVGTGGRQPQHF.

The CDR3 region has the DNA TGTGCCAGTAGTATGGGGACTAGCGTACCTAGCACAGATACGCAGTATTTT. This codes for CASSMGTSVPSTDTQYF. This chain links TRBV19 with TRBJ2-3, with 10 bases identical to TRBD2. This CDR3 is built from 17 residues. The V segment lost 3 bases and the J segment 0 bases; nucleotides outside the gene matches: 6. Germline CDR1 is LNHDA and CDR2 is SQIVND (reference sequence). Full variable domain (outside the CDR3, taken from reference TRBV19 and TRBJ2-3): DGGITQSPKYLFRKEGQNVTLSCEQNLNHDAMYWYRQDPGQGLRLIYYSQIVNDFQKGDIAEGYSVSREKKESFPLTVTSAQKNPTAFYLCASSMGTSVPSTDTQYFGPGTRLTVL.

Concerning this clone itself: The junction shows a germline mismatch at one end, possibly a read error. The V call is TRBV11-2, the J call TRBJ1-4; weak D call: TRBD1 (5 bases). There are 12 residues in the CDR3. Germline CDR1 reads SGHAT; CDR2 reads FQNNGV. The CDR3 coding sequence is TGTGCCAGCAGCCGCCTACCGGGACGGTCGAGTTTT. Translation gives CASSRLPGRSSF. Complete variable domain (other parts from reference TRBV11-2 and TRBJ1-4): EAGVAQSPRYKIIEKRQSVAFWCNPISGHATLYWYQQILGQGPKLLIQFQNNGVVDDSQLPKDRFSAERLKGVDSTLKIQPAKLEDSAVYLCASSRLPGRSSFGSGTQLSVL.

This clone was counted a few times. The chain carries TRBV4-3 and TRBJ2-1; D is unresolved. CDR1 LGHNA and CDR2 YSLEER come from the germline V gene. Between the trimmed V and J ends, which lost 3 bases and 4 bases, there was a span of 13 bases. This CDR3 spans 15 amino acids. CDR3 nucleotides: TGCGCCAGCAGCCACCCGCGCGGAGTATACAATGAGCAGTTCTTC. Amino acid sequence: CASSHPRGVYNEQFF.

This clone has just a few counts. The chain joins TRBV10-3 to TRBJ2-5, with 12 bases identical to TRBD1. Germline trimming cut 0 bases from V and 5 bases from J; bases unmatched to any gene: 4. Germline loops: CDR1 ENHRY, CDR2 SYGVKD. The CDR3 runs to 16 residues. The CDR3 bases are TGTGCCATCAGTGAGTCGGGACAGGGGGCGCGGGAGACCCAGTACTTC. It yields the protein CAISESGQGARETQYF.

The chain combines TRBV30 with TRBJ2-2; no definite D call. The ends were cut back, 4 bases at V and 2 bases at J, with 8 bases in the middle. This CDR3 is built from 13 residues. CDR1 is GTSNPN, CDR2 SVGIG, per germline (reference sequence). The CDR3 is CAWNGYNTGELFF. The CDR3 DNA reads TGTGCCTGGAACGGGTACAACACCGGGGAGCTGTTTTTT.

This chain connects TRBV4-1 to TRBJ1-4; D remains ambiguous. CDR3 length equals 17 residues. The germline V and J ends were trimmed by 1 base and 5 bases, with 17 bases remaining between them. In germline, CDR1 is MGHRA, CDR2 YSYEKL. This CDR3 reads CASSQVERARANEKLFF. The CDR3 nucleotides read TGCGCCAGCAGCCAAGTGGAGAGGGCCAGAGCGAATGAAAAACTGTTTTTT.

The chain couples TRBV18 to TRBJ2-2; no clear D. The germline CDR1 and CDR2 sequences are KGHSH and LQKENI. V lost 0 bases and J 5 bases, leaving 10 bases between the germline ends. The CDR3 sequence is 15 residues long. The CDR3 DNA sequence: TGTGCCAGCTCACCACCGTGGCAGTTGACCGGGGAGCTGTTTTTT. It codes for CASSPPWQLTGELFF.

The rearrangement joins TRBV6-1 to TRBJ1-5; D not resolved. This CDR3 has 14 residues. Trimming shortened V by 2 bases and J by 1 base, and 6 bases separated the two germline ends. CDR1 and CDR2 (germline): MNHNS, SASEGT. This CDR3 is CASSERLSNQPQHF. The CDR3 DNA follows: TGTGCCAGCAGTGAAAGGCTCAGCAATCAGCCCCAGCATTTT.

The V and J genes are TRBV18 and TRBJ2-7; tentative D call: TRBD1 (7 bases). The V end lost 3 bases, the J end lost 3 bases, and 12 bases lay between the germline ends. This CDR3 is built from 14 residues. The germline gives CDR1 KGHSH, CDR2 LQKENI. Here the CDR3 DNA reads TGTGCCAGCTCACCCTCAGGGGGGCTCTACGAGCAGTACTTC. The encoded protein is CASSPSGGLYEQYF.

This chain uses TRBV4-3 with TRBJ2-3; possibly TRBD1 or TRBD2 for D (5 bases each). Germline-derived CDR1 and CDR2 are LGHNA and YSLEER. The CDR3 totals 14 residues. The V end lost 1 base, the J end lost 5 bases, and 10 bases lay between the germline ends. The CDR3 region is CASSQGFGGDTQYF. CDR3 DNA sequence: TGCGCCAGCAGCCAAGGGTTTGGGGGAGATACGCAGTATTTT.

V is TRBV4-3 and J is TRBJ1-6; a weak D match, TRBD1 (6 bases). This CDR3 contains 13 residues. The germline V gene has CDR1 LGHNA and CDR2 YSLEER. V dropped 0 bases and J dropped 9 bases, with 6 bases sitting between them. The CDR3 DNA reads TGCGCCAGCAGCCAAGACAGGGGTTCACCCCTCCACTTT. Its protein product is CASSQDRGSPLHF.

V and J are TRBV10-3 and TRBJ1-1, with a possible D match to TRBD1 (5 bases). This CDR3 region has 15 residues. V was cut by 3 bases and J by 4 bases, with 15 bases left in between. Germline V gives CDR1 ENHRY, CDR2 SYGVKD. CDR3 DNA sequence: TGTGCCATCAGTGATGGTTGGGCGGGGGGCACTGAAGCTTTCTTT. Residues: CAISDGWAGGTEAFF.

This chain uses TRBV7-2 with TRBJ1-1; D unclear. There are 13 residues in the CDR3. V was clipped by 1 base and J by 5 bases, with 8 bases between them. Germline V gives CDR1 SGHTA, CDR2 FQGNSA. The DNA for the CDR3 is TGTGCCAGCAGCTTAGGGACTAGGACTGAAGCTTTCTTT. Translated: CASSLGTRTEAFF.

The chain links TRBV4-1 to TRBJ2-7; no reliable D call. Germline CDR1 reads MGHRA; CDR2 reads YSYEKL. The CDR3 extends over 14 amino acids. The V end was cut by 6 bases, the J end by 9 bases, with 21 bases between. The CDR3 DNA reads TGCGCCAGCAGTCGAGACACCCTGGGTTCTCGGCAGTACTTC. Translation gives CASSRDTLGSRQYF.

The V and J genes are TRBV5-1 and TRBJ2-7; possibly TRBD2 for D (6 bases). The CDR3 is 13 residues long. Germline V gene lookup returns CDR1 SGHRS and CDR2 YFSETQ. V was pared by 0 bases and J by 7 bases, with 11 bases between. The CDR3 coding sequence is TGCGCCAGCAGCTTGGGGGACTTGGGGGAGCAGTACTTC. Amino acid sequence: CASSLGDLGEQYF. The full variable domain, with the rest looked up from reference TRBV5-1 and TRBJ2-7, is KAGVTQTPRYLIKTRGQQVTLSCSPISGHRSVSWYQQTPGQGLQFLFEYFSETQRNKGNFPGRFSGRQFSNSRSEMNVSTLELGDSALYLCASSLGDLGEQYFGPGTRLTVT.

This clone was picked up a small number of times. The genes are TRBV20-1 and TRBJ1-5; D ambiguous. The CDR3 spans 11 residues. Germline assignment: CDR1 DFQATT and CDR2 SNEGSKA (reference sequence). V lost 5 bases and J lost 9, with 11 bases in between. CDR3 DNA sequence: TGCAGTGCTTCCTCCTTAGGGCCCCAGCATTTT. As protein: CSASSLGPQHF.

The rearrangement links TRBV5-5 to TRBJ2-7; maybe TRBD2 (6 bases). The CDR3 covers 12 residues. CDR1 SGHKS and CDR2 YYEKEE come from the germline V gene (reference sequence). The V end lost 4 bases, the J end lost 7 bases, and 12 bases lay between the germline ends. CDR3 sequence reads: CASSPFGGEQYF. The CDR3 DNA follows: TGTGCCAGCAGCCCCTTTGGGGGGGAGCAGTACTTC.

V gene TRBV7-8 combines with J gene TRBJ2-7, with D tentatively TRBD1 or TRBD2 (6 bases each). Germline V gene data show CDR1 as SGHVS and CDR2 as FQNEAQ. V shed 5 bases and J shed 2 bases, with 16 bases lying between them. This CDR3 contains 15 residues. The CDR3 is CASSLDRGGTYEQYF. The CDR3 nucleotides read TGTGCCAGCAGCCTTGATAGAGGGGGGACCTACGAGCAGTACTTC.

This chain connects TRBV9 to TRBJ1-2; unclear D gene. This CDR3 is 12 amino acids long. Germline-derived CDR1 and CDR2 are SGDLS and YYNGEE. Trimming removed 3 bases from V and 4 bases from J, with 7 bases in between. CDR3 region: CASSASAYGYTF. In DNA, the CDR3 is TGTGCCAGCAGCGCCTCCGCCTATGGCTACACCTTC.

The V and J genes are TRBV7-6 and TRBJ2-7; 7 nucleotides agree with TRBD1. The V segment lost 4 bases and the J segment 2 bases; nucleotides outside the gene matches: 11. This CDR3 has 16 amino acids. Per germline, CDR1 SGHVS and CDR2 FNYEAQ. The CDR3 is CASSSNPPGQPYEQYF. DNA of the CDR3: TGTGCCAGCAGCTCCAACCCCCCGGGACAGCCCTACGAGCAGTACTTC.

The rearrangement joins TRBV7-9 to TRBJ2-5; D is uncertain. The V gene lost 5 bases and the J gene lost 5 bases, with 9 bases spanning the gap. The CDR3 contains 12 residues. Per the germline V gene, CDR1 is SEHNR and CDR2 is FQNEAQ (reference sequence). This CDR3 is CASSAQRETQYF. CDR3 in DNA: TGTGCCAGCAGCGCTCAAAGGGAGACCCAGTACTTC. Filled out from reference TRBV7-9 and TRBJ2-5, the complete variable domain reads DTGVSQNPRHKITKRGQNVTFRCDPISEHNRLYWYRQTLGQGPEFLTYFQNEAQLEKSRLLSDRFSAERPKGSFSTLEIQRTEQGDSAMYLCASSAQRETQYFGPGTRLLVL.